These 6 T cell receptor beta chains were sequenced from one sample in a study of response to subunit inactivated influenza vaccine. TCRdb re-derived calls from the RT-PCR reads in MiXCR, one entry per CDR3 protein. The repertoire holds some 500,000 distinct CDR3 sequences, about 25% seen once, with approximately 1.9% in the top ten. Sequencing was performed on CD4+ T cells sorted from PBMCs, taken 5 days after vaccination. These TCRs come from a man aged 50-59 years who received an inactivated influenza vaccine.

This chain uses TRBV6-2 or TRBV6-3 with TRBJ2-2, with D perhaps matching TRBD2 (5 bases). V was cut by 6 bases and J by 5 bases, with 13 bases left in between. The CDR3 contains 14 residues. Germline assignment: CDR1 MNHEY and CDR2 SVGEGT. DNA of the CDR3: TGTGCCAGCAGGACCTGGACTCCGACCGGGGAGCTGTTTTTT. Its protein is CASRTWTPTGELFF.

This clonotype has just a few counts. The chain carries TRBV10-3 and TRBJ1-2; TRBD1 aligns across 7 bases. The J segment lost 6 bases and the V segment lost 0 bases, leaving 4 bases of the junction unmatched. Germline CDR1 ENHRY, CDR2 SYGVKD. The CDR3 sequence is 14 residues long. CDR3 in amino acids: CAISESKGADGYTF. The CDR3 region has the DNA TGTGCCATCAGTGAGTCAAAGGGGGCGGATGGCTACACCTTC.

The chain couples TRBV9 to TRBJ1-2; 7 bases are a match to TRBD1. V lost 4 bases and J lost 4; bases outside the gene matches: 10. Germline CDR1 is SGDLS and CDR2 is YYNGEE. The CDR3 is made up of 15 amino acids. CDR3 loop: CASSRSRDSTYGYTF. The CDR3 DNA reads TGTGCCAGCAGCAGGTCCCGGGACAGTACCTATGGCTACACCTTC.

This clonotype has only one observation. This rearrangement joins TRBV5-5 to TRBJ2-1; the D is unclear. There are 13 residues in the CDR3. The germline V and J ends were trimmed by 4 bases and 7 bases, with 12 bases remaining between them. Germline V CDR1 and CDR2: SGHKS, YYEKEE (reference sequence). CDR3 DNA: TGTGCCAGCAGCGCCCTCCTGGGGAATGAGCAGTTCTTC. It is translated as CASSALLGNEQFF.

The V call is TRBV7-9, the J call TRBJ1-1, with 7 nucleotides matching TRBD1. V lost 4 bases and J lost 1; bases outside the gene matches: 6. This CDR3 spans 15 amino acids. The germline gives CDR1 SEHNR, CDR2 FQNEAQ (reference sequence). The CDR3 region has the DNA TGTGCCAGCAGCTCTCGGACAGGAAAGAACACTGAAGCTTTCTTT. Its protein product is CASSSRTGKNTEAFF.

This clonotype was recorded many times. The chain recombines TRBV3-1 with TRBJ2-1; 8 nucleotides align to TRBD2. This CDR3 has 14 amino acids. Losses at the gene ends were 6 bases for V and 9 bases for J; bases not matched to a gene: 10. CDR1 and CDR2 (germline): LGHDT, YNNKEL (reference sequence). CDR3 sequence reads: CASSGIERGIEQFF. CDR3 DNA: TGTGCCAGCAGTGGGATAGAGCGGGGGATTGAGCAGTTCTTC.